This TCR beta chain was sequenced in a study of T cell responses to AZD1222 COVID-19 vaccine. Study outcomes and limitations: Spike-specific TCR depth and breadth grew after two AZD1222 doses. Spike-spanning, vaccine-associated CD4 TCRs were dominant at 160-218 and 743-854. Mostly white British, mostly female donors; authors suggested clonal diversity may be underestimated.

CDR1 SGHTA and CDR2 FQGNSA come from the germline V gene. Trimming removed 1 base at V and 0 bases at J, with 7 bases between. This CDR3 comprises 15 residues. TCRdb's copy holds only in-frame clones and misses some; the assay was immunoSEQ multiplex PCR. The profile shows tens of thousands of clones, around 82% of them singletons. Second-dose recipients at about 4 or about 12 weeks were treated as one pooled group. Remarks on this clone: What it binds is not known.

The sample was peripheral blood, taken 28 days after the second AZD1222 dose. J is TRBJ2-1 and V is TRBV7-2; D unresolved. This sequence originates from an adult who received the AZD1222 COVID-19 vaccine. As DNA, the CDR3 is TGTGCCAGCAGCTTAGTAGCAGGCTCCTACAATGAGCAGTTCTTC. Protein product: CASSLVAGSYNEQFF.